The 26 T cell receptor beta chains below all came from one sample that was sequenced in a study of early T cells in non-severe SARS-CoV-2 infection. TCRdb called the 5' RACE reads again in MiXCR, with one record for every CDR3 protein. There are tens of thousands of distinct CDR3 sequences in the sample; about 10% occur only once, and 6% to 8% lies in the top ten. The sequencing sample was made of whole blood. These receptors were collected from an adult who was a healthcare worker with PCR-confirmed SARS-CoV-2 infection or an uninfected control (not recorded which).

This clonotype was seen at least ten times. The rearrangement uses TRBV6-2 or TRBV6-3 and TRBJ2-7; D may be TRBD2 (6 bases). Trimming removed 4 bases from V and 4 bases from J, with 20 bases in between. CDR3 length: 16 amino acids. CDR1 and CDR2 (germline): MNHEY, SVGEGT. The CDR3 DNA reads TGTGCCAGCAGTTCTTTCTCGGGTAGCGGAAGGTACGAGCAGTACTTC. It is translated as CASSSFSGSGRYEQYF.

Worth noting for this clonotype: A much larger clone sits a single nucleotide away, making a read error possible. V gene TRBV5-8 combines with J gene TRBJ1-5; D remains unclear. Per the germline V gene, CDR1 is SGHTS and CDR2 is YDEGEE. The CDR3 extends over 14 amino acids. V shed 2 bases and J shed 12 bases, with 18 bases lying between them. CDR3 nucleotides: TGTGCCAGCAGCTTCTTCGGCCGGCGCCGGGACCAGCATTTT. It encodes CASSFFGRRRDQHF.

This clonotype was counted at least ten times. The chain employs TRBV4-2 and TRBJ2-3, with a weak D call TRBD2 (6 bases). The ends were cut back, 8 bases at V and 2 bases at J, with 11 bases in the middle. The CDR3 sequence is 13 residues long. Germline V CDR1 and CDR2: LGHNA, YNFKEQ. The chain's CDR3 is CASGRGNTDTQYF. CDR3 DNA: TGTGCCAGCGGGCGGGGTAACACAGATACGCAGTATTTT.

This clonotype was counted many times. The chain employs TRBV19 and TRBJ1-4; D not resolved. This CDR3 is built from 13 residues. V dropped 8 bases and J dropped 5 bases, with 12 bases sitting between them. Germline V gene sequence: CDR1 LNHDA, CDR2 SQIVND (reference sequence). The DNA for the CDR3 is TGTGCCAGTGAGGGTCTCAACAATGAAAAACTGTTTTTT. Translated: CASEGLNNEKLFF. The full variable domain, rest sourced from reference TRBV19 and TRBJ1-4, is DGGITQSPKYLFRKEGQNVTLSCEQNLNHDAMYWYRQDPGQGLRLIYYSQIVNDFQKGDIAEGYSVSREKKESFPLTVTSAQKNPTAFYLCASEGLNNEKLFFGSGTQLSVL.

The rearrangement joins TRBV5-5 to TRBJ2-1, with 13 positions matching TRBD2. This CDR3 is built from 15 residues. V gave up 2 bases and J gave up 9 bases; unmatched junction bases: 5. CDR1 is SGHKS, CDR2 YYEKEE, per germline (reference sequence). CDR3 residues: CASSFGLAGVVEQFF. The CDR3 DNA sequence: TGTGCCAGCAGCTTCGGACTAGCGGGAGTGGTTGAGCAGTTCTTC.

This clonotype has at least ten counts. The chain couples TRBV12-3 or TRBV12-4 to TRBJ2-3, with 7 bases that match TRBD2. The CDR3 is 15 residues long. With V trimmed by 3 bases and J by 4 bases, 7 bases remained unmatched. Here the CDR3 reads CASSFGGRGPDTQYF. In DNA form, the CDR3 reads TGTGCCAGCAGTTTCGGCGGGAGAGGGCCAGATACGCAGTATTTT.

The chain combines TRBV20-1 with TRBJ2-6; D unresolved. The germline CDR1 and CDR2 sequences are DFQATT and SNEGSKA (reference sequence). The length of the CDR3 is 13 residues. V was cut by 5 bases and J by 0 bases, with 5 bases left in between. DNA of the CDR3: TGCAGTGCTTCCCGCTCTGGGGCCAACGTCCTGACTTTC. It yields the protein CSASRSGANVLTF.

The chain carries TRBV6-5 and TRBJ1-2; maybe TRBD1 (6 bases). In germline, CDR1 is MNHEY, CDR2 SVGAGI. V gave up 0 bases and J gave up 1 base, with 15 bases separating them. The CDR3 consists of 17 residues. DNA of the CDR3: TGTGCCAGCAGTTACTCAGGGGGTGAAACACTTAACTATGGCTACACCTTC. Translation: CASSYSGGETLNYGYTF.

The chain carries TRBV24-1 and TRBJ2-1, with D unclear. Trimming removed 2 bases from V and 6 bases from J, with 10 bases in between. Germline lookup yields CDR1 KGHDR and CDR2 SFDVKD. The CDR3 contains 14 residues. DNA of the CDR3: TGTGCCACCAGTGATTCCGGGCTCATCAATGAGCAGTTCTTC. It yields the protein CATSDSGLINEQFF.

This clonotype was seen many times. V and J are TRBV12-3 or TRBV12-4 and TRBJ2-5; tentatively, D is TRBD1 or TRBD2 (6 bases each). The CDR3 loop spans 13 amino acids. V was shortened by 2 bases and J by 5 bases, with 9 bases between the two germline ends. CDR3 amino acids: CASSLLGGETQYF. The CDR3 nucleotides are TGTGCCAGCAGTTTACTGGGGGGCGAGACCCAGTACTTC.

This clonotype appeared many times. The chain uses TRBV3-1 and TRBJ2-2; 7 bases align to TRBD2. The J segment lost 5 bases and the V segment lost 4 bases, leaving 10 bases of the junction unmatched. The CDR3 spans 16 residues. The V gene's germline CDR1 is LGHDT and CDR2 YNNKEL (reference sequence). The CDR3: CASSRSLAALTGELFF. The DNA of the CDR3 is TGTGCCAGCAGCCGAAGTCTAGCGGCATTAACCGGGGAGCTGTTTTTT.

The table lists this clonotype with many counts. The rearrangement joins TRBV10-3 to TRBJ2-4; TRBD1 matches 7 bases. The CDR3 is 15 amino acids. Germline V gene data show CDR1 as ENHRY and CDR2 as SYGVKD. V lost 0 bases to trimming and J lost 7 bases; unmatched junction nucleotides: 6. The DNA for the CDR3 is TGTGCCATCAGTGAGTCTCAGGACAGGAGGAACATTCAGTACTTC. Encoded protein: CAISESQDRRNIQYF.

This clonotype was recorded a few times. V and J are TRBV7-2 and TRBJ2-3, with D possibly TRBD2 on 6 matching bases. This CDR3 comprises 16 residues. Germline lookup yields CDR1 SGHTA and CDR2 FQGNSA. V lost 5 bases and J lost 1, with 16 bases in between. CDR3 DNA sequence: TGTGCCAGCAGCGGATACGGGGGAGTGGGCACAGATACGCAGTATTTT. Translated, it gives CASSGYGGVGTDTQYF. Complete variable domain (other parts from reference TRBV7-2 and TRBJ2-3): GAGVSQSPSNKVTEKGKDVELRCDPISGHTALYWYRQSLGQGLEFLIYFQGNSAPDKSGLPSDRFSAERTGGSVSTLTIQRTQQEDSAVYLCASSGYGGVGTDTQYFGPGTRLTVL.

This clonotype was recorded many times. The rearrangement uses TRBV4-2 and TRBJ2-2, with TRBD2 identical over 9 bases. Germline V gene data show CDR1 as LGHNA and CDR2 as YNFKEQ. Trimming removed 2 bases from V and 1 base from J; junction bases left unmatched: 2. The CDR3 length is 16 residues. This chain's CDR3 is CASSQISGRNTGELFF. CDR3 DNA sequence: TGTGCCAGCAGCCAAATTAGCGGGAGGAACACCGGGGAGCTGTTTTTT.

This clonotype was detected many times. The rearrangement uses TRBV7-2 and TRBJ2-3, with D perhaps assigned TRBD1 or TRBD2 (5 bases each). V lost 2 bases and J lost 11, with 11 bases in between. Germline V gene sequence: CDR1 SGHTA, CDR2 FQGNSA. This CDR3 has 12 amino acids. The CDR3 loop reads CASSLLGTVQYF. DNA of the CDR3: TGTGCCAGCAGCTTATTGGGGACGGTGCAGTATTTT.

This rearrangement joins TRBV5-1 to TRBJ2-3, with TRBD1 matching 8 bases. Germline V gene sequence: CDR1 SGHRS, CDR2 YFSETQ. CDR3 length equals 15 residues. Trimming at V came to 0 bases and at J to 3 bases, leaving 3 bases not matched to a gene. As DNA, the CDR3 is TGCGCCAGCAGCTTGGGAGGGACAGGTACAGATACGCAGTATTTT. This sequence encodes CASSLGGTGTDTQYF.

In this sample, this clonotype turned up many times. The J gene is TRBJ2-3, the V gene TRBV5-1; no firm D call. The ends were cut back, 2 bases at V and 2 bases at J, with 6 bases in the middle. The CDR3 runs to 13 residues. Germline loops: CDR1 SGHRS, CDR2 YFSETQ. The CDR3 here is CASSFFLTDTQYF. In DNA form, the CDR3 reads TGCGCCAGCAGCTTCTTCCTCACAGATACGCAGTATTTT. Filled out from reference TRBV5-1 and TRBJ2-3, the complete variable domain reads KAGVTQTPRYLIKTRGQQVTLSCSPISGHRSVSWYQQTPGQGLQFLFEYFSETQRNKGNFPGRFSGRQFSNSRSEMNVSTLELGDSALYLCASSFFLTDTQYFGPGTRLTVL.

This clonotype occurred a few times. V gene TRBV7-9 combines with J gene TRBJ1-1; the D is unclear. The V gene lost 3 bases and the J gene lost 8 bases, with 7 bases spanning the gap. Germline V gene sequence: CDR1 SEHNR, CDR2 FQNEAQ (reference sequence). The CDR3 has 11 residues. This CDR3 is CASSLLVEAFF. The CDR3, as DNA: TGTGCCAGCAGCTTGCTTGTGGAAGCTTTCTTT.

The gene calls are TRBV10-2 and TRBJ2-7, with 7 bases aligning to TRBD2. Germline trimming cut 5 bases from V and 0 bases from J; bases unmatched to any gene: 10. The length of the CDR3 is 16 residues. Germline-derived CDR1 and CDR2 are WSHSY and SAAADI. The CDR3, as DNA: TGCGCCAGCAGTAGAACTAGCGCGATAACCTCCTACGAGCAGTACTTC. Encoded protein: CASSRTSAITSYEQYF.

Points on this clonotype: A read error may be the cause here, since a much bigger clone is one base away. The chain couples TRBV12-3 or TRBV12-4 to TRBJ2-7; D ambiguous. This CDR3 is built from 11 residues. Deletions cut 5 bases from V and 5 bases from J, with 7 bases between. CDR3 residues: CASSRKHEQYF. The CDR3 DNA reads TGTGCCAGCAGTCGCAAGCACGAGCAGTACTTC.

This clonotype showed up just a few times. This chain links TRBV6-6 with TRBJ2-2; TRBD2 agrees at 15 bases. Germline assignment: CDR1 MNHNY and CDR2 SVGAGI (reference sequence). V was pared by 0 bases and J by 6 bases, with 8 bases of the junction left unmatched. This CDR3 is built from 19 residues. CDR3 protein: CASSYSGTSGRFGAGELFF. CDR3 in DNA: TGTGCCAGCAGTTACTCCGGGACTAGCGGGAGGTTTGGGGCCGGGGAGCTGTTTTTT.

The table lists this clonotype with many counts. The chain is built from TRBV7-9 and TRBJ2-2; D is ambiguous. Per germline, CDR1 SEHNR and CDR2 FQNEAQ (reference sequence). The CDR3 is 12 residues long. Trimming removed 1 base at V and 6 bases at J, with 3 bases between. The DNA of the CDR3 is TGTGCCAGCAGCTTAGGGGCCGGGGAGCTGTTTTTT. Translating it yields CASSLGAGELFF.

The V call is TRBV27, the J call TRBJ1-2, with no clear D. There are 13 residues in the CDR3. V lost 9 bases and J 2 bases, leaving 13 bases between the germline ends. Looked up from germline, CDR1 is MNHEY and CDR2 is SMNVEV (reference sequence). CDR3 loop: CASRTGYNYGYTF. DNA for the CDR3: TGTGCCAGTAGGACGGGATACAACTATGGCTACACCTTC.

The table lists this clonotype with a few counts. This chain links TRBV14 with TRBJ2-2, with D possibly being TRBD1 or TRBD2 (6 bases each). The ends were cut back, 0 bases at V and 7 bases at J, with 12 bases in the middle. The CDR3 sequence is 15 residues long. CDR1 is SGHDN, CDR2 FVKESK, per germline. The CDR3 DNA is TGTGCCAGCAGCCAAGACGGGGGCGCGGTCGGGGAGCTGTTTTTT. Translating gives CASSQDGGAVGELFF.

At least ten counts were recorded for this clonotype. The J gene is TRBJ1-2, the V gene TRBV29-1; 10 bases fit TRBD1. There are 14 residues in the CDR3. Trimming at V came to 7 bases and at J to 3 bases, leaving 8 bases not matched to a gene. Germline V gene data show CDR1 as SQVTM and CDR2 as ANQGSEA. In DNA, the CDR3 is TGCAGCGCTATGCGACAGGGGGCTTACTATGGCTACACCTTC. Translated: CSAMRQGAYYGYTF.

The chain uses TRBV6-2 or TRBV6-3 and TRBJ1-5; TRBD1 might be the D (5 bases). The germline V gene encodes CDR1 MNHEY and CDR2 SVGEGT. V dropped 6 bases and J dropped 3 bases, with 18 bases sitting between them. The CDR3 extends over 16 amino acids. The CDR3, as DNA: TGTGCCAGCAGGCATCTTTGGGGGACTTTCAATCAGCCCCAGCATTTT. It is translated as CASRHLWGTFNQPQHF.